This TCR beta chain was observed in a study of shared T cell receptors in the human thymus. The CDR3 covers 14 residues. V lost 5 bases, J lost 9 bases, and 9 bases stayed unmatched. CDR1 and CDR2 (germline): LNHDA, SQIVND (reference sequence). Assay used: immunoSEQ multiplex PCR; TCRdb lists only in-frame clones, some missing. This table has tens of thousands of clones, 90% to 95% appearing once. The chain employs TRBV19 and TRBJ2-1, with 8 bases lining up with TRBD2. The sequenced sample consisted of thymocytes. This TCR derives from a human donor. Written as DNA, the CDR3 is TGTGCCAGTAGTTTCCTGGGGACTAGACGTGAGCAGTTCTTC. It translates to CASSFLGTRREQFF.